Included here is one TCR beta chain sequence, with context. Its antigen is currently unknown. Use of 60 Vbeta and 13 Jbeta primers characterized the PCR. Authors' analysis steps: The authors later counted about 80 million unique TCR beta chains, about 11 million of them shared. Assay used: immunoSEQ multiplex PCR; TCRdb lists only in-frame clones, some missing. The V and J calls and clone size come from that table; D and trimming were worked out from the DNA. The table shows 55,000 to 70,000 clones, with approximately 74% occurring only once. The sample comes from a study of cytomegalovirus exposure and HLA in healthy donors. The overall study: The Caucasian-associated ancestry cluster held around four fifths of 350 to 450 genotyped donors. Overall study findings and caveats: Cytomegalovirus status was reportedly diagnosed by the classifier with high sensitivity and specificity. Using a false discovery rate of 0.05, a later analysis showed that approximately 18,000 TCR beta sequences were associated with HLA alleles.

CDR1 and CDR2 from the germline V gene are GTSNPN and SVGIG (reference sequence). V was cut by 5 bases and J by 5 bases, with 15 bases left in between. This CDR3 has 14 residues. The specimen was PBMCs. The rearrangement joins TRBV30 to TRBJ2-2; possibly TRBD2 for D (6 bases). The source of this sequence is a man aged 35 to 55 in good health and CMV-seropositive. The CDR3 loop is CAWQAGIVTGELFF. CDR3 nucleotides: TGTGCCTGGCAGGCGGGAATTGTAACCGGGGAGCTGTTTTTT.